A selection of T cell receptor beta chains follows, all from one sample in a study of graft-versus-host responses after intestinal transplantation. Assay used: immunoSEQ multiplex PCR; TCRdb lists only in-frame clones, some missing. The sample yields around 97,000 clones, approximately 93% seen once. No antigens are known for them. The source was unstimulated CD8+ T cells sorted from spleen or lymph node cells, collected before intestinal transplant. These receptors came from a human donor who received an intestinal transplant. Both conserved end residues are part of each CDR3. The order of the fields is J gene, D gene, clone size, V gene, CDR3 DNA, CDR3 protein. D genes are given only for firm matches. Clone size is not always given. Where it is, it says once, few, many or a class for expanded clones.

TRBJ2-7 | TRBD1 | once | TRBV7-9 | TGTGCCAGCAGCGGGGGACAGTCCCACGAGCAGTACTTC | CASSGGQSHEQYF
TRBJ1-5 | - | - | TRBV2 | TGTGCCAGCAGCGTGGGTCGGGTTCAGCCCCAGCATTTT | CASSVGRVQPQHF
TRBJ2-7 | - | - | TRBV6-1 | TGTGCCAGCAGTGAAGGGATTGGAGGGTTGGAGCCCTACGAGCAGTACTTC | CASSEGIGGLEPYEQYF
TRBJ2-7 | - | - | TRBV13 | TGTGCCAGCAGCCCCCCCGGGCAGGTAAGCTCCTACGAGCAGTACTTC | CASSPPGQVSSYEQYF
TRBJ1-2 | - | - | TRBV6-1 | TGTGCCAGCTGGCGGCTCCCCTATGGCTACACCTTC | CASWRLPYGYTF
TRBJ1-4 | - | - | TRBV2 | TGTGCCAGCAGAGAGGCGTTAAGAGAAAAACTGTTTTTT | CASREALREKLFF
TRBJ2-5 | - | once | TRBV1 | TGCACCAGCAGCCAAGATGTAAGGAAACCGCAAGAGACCCAGTACTTC | CTSSQDVRKPQETQYF
TRBJ1-1 | - | - | TRBV4-1 | TGCGCCAGTAACCACGGGGGCTCCACTGAAGCTTTCTTT | CASNHGGSTEAFF
TRBJ1-2 | - | - | TRBV14 | TGTGCCAGCAGCCCCGCCCGGGGACCCTATGGCTACACCTTC | CASSPARGPYGYTF
TRBJ1-1 | - | - | TRBV19 | TGTGCCAGTAGTATATACCTGAACACTGAAGCTTTCTTT | CASSIYLNTEAFF
TRBJ1-1 | - | - | TRBV2 | TGTGCCAGCAGTGAAGGGACAGCGAACACTGAAGCTTTCTTT | CASSEGTANTEAFF
TRBJ2-5 | - | - | TRBV6-5 | TGTGCCAGCAGTACTAACCCGGCTACCCAGTACTTC | CASSTNPATQYF
TRBJ2-7 | - | few | TRBV6-5 | TGTGCCAGCAGTTACGGGTCGGGGGAAGGCTACGAGCAGTACTTC | CASSYGSGEGYEQYF
TRBJ1-2 | - | - | TRBV7-2 | TGTGCCAGCAGTGATTGGGGCAGCGTCTATGGCTACACCTTC | CASSDWGSVYGYTF
TRBJ2-3 | - | few | TRBV6-4 | TGTGCCAGCAGTGAGGAGGCGGGGGCCACAGATACGCAGTATTTT | CASSEEAGATDTQYF
TRBJ1-2 | TRBD1 | - | TRBV4-1 | TGCGCCAGCAGCCGTGTACTGGGACAGGGGACCTATGGCTACACCTTC | CASSRVLGQGTYGYTF
TRBJ1-1 | - | - | TRBV27 | TGTGCCAGCAGTTTGGGGGTGGGGTTTGAAGCTTTCTTT | CASSLGVGFEAFF
TRBJ1-5 | TRBD1 | - | TRBV19 | TGTGCCAGTAGTATTGGACAGGGATATGGACAGCCCCAGCATTTT | CASSIGQGYGQPQHF
TRBJ2-1 | - | - | TRBV6-5 | TGTGCCAGCAACCGCCTACGAGGGGGGACTGAGCAGTTCTTC | CASNRLRGGTEQFF
TRBJ2-7 | TRBD1 | - | TRBV29-1 | TGCAGCGTTGCATCCAACCGGGACAGGGGATACGAGCAGTACTTC | CSVASNRDRGYEQYF
TRBJ2-7 | TRBD1 | few | TRBV7-9 | TGTGCCAGCAGCTTAGTTGAGGGACAGGGGTTCGAGCAGTACTTC | CASSLVEGQGFEQYF
TRBJ2-3 | - | - | TRBV5-1 | TGCGCCAGCAGCTTAACTGATGGGGGGGCAAGCACAGATACGCAGTATTTT | CASSLTDGGASTDTQYF
TRBJ2-1 | TRBD1 | - | TRBV19 | TGTGCCAGTAGTAGAATTCATGTCGGGACAGGATCGTACGAGCAGTTCTTC | CASSRIHVGTGSYEQFF
TRBJ1-1 | - | - | TRBV25-1 | TGTGCCAGTCACGAGGGGATGGGGTACACTGAAGCTTTCTTT | CASHEGMGYTEAFF
TRBJ2-1 | - | - | TRBV19 | TGTGCCAGTAGTATGGTCGGGCCCTACAATGAGCAGTTCTTC | CASSMVGPYNEQFF
TRBJ2-7 | TRBD2 | - | TRBV5-6 | TGTGCCAGCAGCTTCCGGGGGGGCAGGGGCGAGCAGTACTTC | CASSFRGGRGEQYF
TRBJ2-1 | TRBD2 | - | TRBV10-1 | TGCGCCAGACAAGCGGGGCCTGGAAATGAGCAGTTCTTC | CARQAGPGNEQFF
TRBJ2-1 | TRBD1 | - | TRBV13 | TGTGCCAGCAGCCCGGGACAGGGTAGCGATGAGCAGTTCTTC | CASSPGQGSDEQFF
TRBJ1-1 | - | few | TRBV19 | TGTGCCACGGCAGGAAACACTGAAGCTTTCTTT | CATAGNTEAFF
TRBJ1-5 | - | - | TRBV11-2 | TGTGCCAGCAGTCAACGGGGTACTAATCAGCCCCAGCATTTT | CASSQRGTNQPQHF
TRBJ1-2 | - | - | TRBV5-6 | TGTGCCAGCAGCTTCGGAAGCGTCTATGGCTACACCTTC | CASSFGSVYGYTF
TRBJ1-1 | TRBD1 | - | TRBV5-6 | TGTGCCAGCAGCTTAGGACAGGGTGAAGAAGCTTTCTTT | CASSLGQGEEAFF
TRBJ2-7 | TRBD1 | - | TRBV14 | TGTGCCAGCAGCCAAGGGACAGGGGGATCCGAGCAGTACTTC | CASSQGTGGSEQYF
TRBJ2-7 | TRBD2 | - | TRBV4-1 | TGCGCCAGCAGCCAAGATGACGGGACTAGAGGCTACGAGCAGTACTTC | CASSQDDGTRGYEQYF
TRBJ2-3 | TRBD2 | - | TRBV15 | TGTGCCACCAGCAGACTAGCGGGGGGCCTGGAGACAGATACGCAGTATTTT | CATSRLAGGLETDTQYF
TRBJ2-7 | - | - | TRBV27 | TGTGCCAGCAGCGGAGGGGACGAAGGCCCATACGAGCAGTACTTC | CASSGGDEGPYEQYF
TRBJ2-7 | - | - | TRBV11-2 | TGTGCCAGCAGCTTTAAATTTTCCGCGGCTAACTACGAGCAGTACTTC | CASSFKFSAANYEQYF
TRBJ2-2 | TRBD2 | once | TRBV7-2 | TGTGCCAGCAGCCAACCCGGGACTAGCCAGGGCGGGGAGCTGTTTTTT | CASSQPGTSQGGELFF
TRBJ1-2 | - | - | TRBV5-4 | TGTGCCAGCAGCTTGTACGGGGGCTGGTATGGCTACACCTTC | CASSLYGGWYGYTF
TRBJ1-3 | - | - | TRBV27 | TGTGCCAGCAGTTTAACCGGCGGCTCTGGAAACACCATATATTTT | CASSLTGGSGNTIYF
TRBJ1-1 | - | - | TRBV27 | TGTGCCAGCAGTTTGTCGTTCGGGGGAACTGAAGCTTTCTTT | CASSLSFGGTEAFF
TRBJ1-2 | TRBD1 | - | TRBV11-2 | TGTGCCAGCAGCCTTACAGGGGGTTCGGATGGCTACACCTTC | CASSLTGGSDGYTF
TRBJ1-1 | - | - | TRBV19 | TGTGCCAGTAGTATTGGCGCAGGCTCGAACACTGAAGCTTTCTTT | CASSIGAGSNTEAFF
TRBJ2-1 | TRBD1 | - | TRBV27 | TGTGCCAGCAGTTTAGACTGGGGGACAGGAGACAATGAGCAGTTCTTC | CASSLDWGTGDNEQFF
TRBJ1-3 | - | once | TRBV2 | TGTGCCAGCAGTGAAGACACCTTCTCTGGAAACACCATATATTTT | CASSEDTFSGNTIYF
TRBJ2-3 | - | - | TRBV7-9 | TGTGCCAGCAGCTTAAGGGGTTCAGAGACAGATACGCAGTATTTT | CASSLRGSETDTQYF
TRBJ2-7 | TRBD2 | - | TRBV30 | TGTGCCTGGAGTGTCGGACTAGCGGTCGGCGAGCAGTACTTC | CAWSVGLAVGEQYF
TRBJ2-2 | - | - | TRBV13 | TGTGCCAGCAGCCCTGATCCCGGGGAGCTGTTTTTT | CASSPDPGELFF